A single sample is the source of the 19 T cell receptor beta chains below, sequenced in a study of cytomegalovirus exposure and HLA in healthy donors. Primers included in the PCR were 60 Vbeta and 13 Jbeta primers. Clones were read by immunoSEQ multiplex PCR, and TCRdb kept only the in-frame ones, dropping some. The table lists under 250,000 clones, approximately 79% of them singletons, with approximately 4.7% in the top ten. Sequenced sample: PBMCs. The receptor source for this set is a woman aged 25 to 39 in good health and CMV-seropositive.

The V and J genes are TRBV15 and TRBJ1-5; 8 bases are shared with TRBD1. J was trimmed by 5 bases and V by 0 bases; bases with no gene match: 3. In germline, CDR1 is LNHNV, CDR2 YYDKDF (reference sequence). CDR3 length: 15 residues. CDR3 loop: CATSRDYRGDQPQHF. DNA for the CDR3: TGTGCCACCAGCAGAGATTACAGGGGGGATCAGCCCCAGCATTTT.

The rearrangement joins TRBV2 to TRBJ1-1; D is unclear. Trimming shortened V by 7 bases and J by 0 bases, and 12 bases separated the two germline ends. Germline loops: CDR1 SNHLY, CDR2 FYNNEI. The CDR3 runs to 14 residues. CDR3 in amino acids: CASTEREMNTEAFF. CDR3 in DNA: TGTGCCAGCACCGAGAGAGAGATGAACACTGAAGCTTTCTTT.

About this clone itself: In the same sample, other DNA sequences code for this CDR3. The V gene is TRBV19, the J gene TRBJ2-7; D not certain. The CDR3 runs 14 residues. The germline gives CDR1 LNHDA, CDR2 SQIVND (reference sequence). V was shortened by 1 base and J by 1 base, with 8 bases between the two germline ends. For the CDR3, the DNA is TGTGCCAGTAGTATAGCCGGCGGTTCCTACGAGCAGTACTTC. It yields the protein CASSIAGGSYEQYF.

V gene TRBV5-4 combines with J gene TRBJ1-2; 9 bases agree with TRBD1. This CDR3 is built from 14 residues. J lost 8 bases, V lost 4 bases, and 9 bases had no gene match. Germline CDR1 and CDR2: SGHNT and YYREEE (reference sequence). CDR3 sequence (DNA): TGTGCCAGCAGCGTAACAGGGGGCGCGGGGGGCTACACCTTC. Protein: CASSVTGGAGGYTF.

This chain connects TRBV19 to TRBJ2-4; D perhaps matches TRBD1 (5 bases). V shed 5 bases and J shed 3 bases, with 14 bases lying between them. This CDR3 contains 15 residues. Per the germline V gene, CDR1 is LNHDA and CDR2 is SQIVND (reference sequence). The CDR3 DNA sequence: TGTGCCAGTAGTCTCAGGGATACTCACAAAAACATTCAGTACTTC. This gives the protein CASSLRDTHKNIQYF.

J is TRBJ2-1 and V is TRBV7-2, with D tentatively TRBD2 (5 bases). Germline CDR1 and CDR2: SGHTA and FQGNSA. Trimming cost V 3 bases and J 3 bases, with 9 bases left between them. CDR3 size: 14 residues. The CDR3 region has the DNA TGTGCCAGCAGCTTCTTGAGCGGCTACAATGAGCAGTTCTTC. Its translation: CASSFLSGYNEQFF.

This sequence joins TRBV11-3 and TRBJ1-6; D is unclear. The V and J ends lost 1 base and 10 bases respectively, with 11 bases between them. The CDR3 is 14 amino acids. Per the germline V gene, CDR1 is SGHNT and CDR2 is YENEEA. The CDR3 protein is CASSLGSYLSPLHF. CDR3 coding DNA: TGTGCCAGCAGCTTAGGGTCCTACTTGTCACCCCTCCACTTT.

Note on this clone: The identical CDR3 is also encoded by other nucleotide sequences in the sample. The CDR3 spells CASSLRTGSSYEQYF. In DNA form, the CDR3 reads TGTGCCAGCAGTTTAAGGACAGGGAGCTCCTACGAGCAGTACTTC. The chain uses TRBV27 and TRBJ2-7, with 8 bases matching TRBD1. The germline CDR1 and CDR2 sequences are MNHEY and SMNVEV (reference sequence). CDR3 size: 15 residues. Germline trimming cut 2 bases from V and 0 bases from J; bases unmatched to any gene: 3.

The chain recombines TRBV4-2 with TRBJ2-3; 11 bases match TRBD2. CDR1 and CDR2 from the germline V gene are LGHNA and YNFKEQ. V gave up 4 bases and J gave up 0 bases; unmatched junction bases: 12. This CDR3 is 19 amino acids long. CDR3 nucleotide sequence: TGTGCCAGCAGCCGTGGTATGGGACTAGCGGAACCTAGCACAGATACGCAGTATTTT. This sequence encodes CASSRGMGLAEPSTDTQYF.

The rearrangement uses TRBV4-2 and TRBJ1-5, with 7 bases aligning to TRBD1. Germline assignment: CDR1 LGHNA and CDR2 YNFKEQ. The CDR3 extends over 16 amino acids. After removal of 1 base from V and 3 bases from J, the junction contained 6 bases not matched to a gene. The CDR3 sequence: CASSQAGDSFNQPQHF. The CDR3 DNA is TGTGCCAGCAGCCAAGCAGGGGACAGCTTCAATCAGCCCCAGCATTTT.

The chain couples TRBV2 to TRBJ1-2, with D perhaps TRBD1 (5 bases). The germline CDR1 and CDR2 sequences are SNHLY and FYNNEI. Trimming shortened V by 3 bases and J by 8 bases, and 13 bases separated the two germline ends. The CDR3 consists of 13 residues. The CDR3 DNA reads as TGTGCCAGCAGTGAGGGGCAGGGTGGGGGCTACACCTTC. Amino acids: CASSEGQGGGYTF.

The chain combines TRBV7-9 with TRBJ2-2, with D unclear. The CDR3 contains 12 residues. CDR1 SEHNR and CDR2 FQNEAQ come from the germline V gene (reference sequence). Trimming stripped 7 bases from V and 7 bases from J, with 10 bases between. The CDR3 loop is CASTPSGGELFF. CDR3 nucleotides: TGTGCCAGCACCCCATCGGGCGGGGAGCTGTTTTTT. Filled out from reference TRBV7-9 and TRBJ2-2, the complete variable domain reads DTGVSQNPRHKITKRGQNVTFRCDPISEHNRLYWYRQTLGQGPEFLTYFQNEAQLEKSRLLSDRFSAERPKGSFSTLEIQRTEQGDSAMYLCASTPSGGELFFGEGSRLTVL.

The rearrangement joins TRBV11-3 to TRBJ2-5; TRBD1 aligns across 7 bases. Germline CDR1 SGHNT, CDR2 YENEEA. This CDR3 spans 18 amino acids. V dropped 0 bases and J dropped 5; count of bases not matched to a gene: 15. The CDR3 DNA sequence: TGTGCCAGCAGCTTAGATTATACAGGGGATTTTTTCTTGGAGACCCAGTACTTC. Protein sequence: CASSLDYTGDFFLETQYF. Based on the CDR3 plus reference TRBV11-3 and TRBJ2-5, the full variable domain is EAGVVQSPRYKIIEKKQPVAFWCNPISGHNTLYWYLQNLGQGPELLIRYENEEAVDDSQLPKDRFSAERLKGVDSTLKIQPAELGDSAVYLCASSLDYTGDFFLETQYFGPGTRLLVL.

V and J are TRBV7-9 and TRBJ1-4, with D uncertain. The CDR3 is 14 amino acids. Trimming pared 4 bases from V and 11 bases from J, leaving 17 bases between. Germline lookup yields CDR1 SEHNR and CDR2 FQNEAQ (reference sequence). The CDR3 sequence is CASSSGNSEPKLFF. The CDR3 DNA is TGTGCCAGCAGCTCCGGGAACAGCGAGCCGAAACTGTTTTTT.

The V and J genes are TRBV6-5 and TRBJ2-7; D may be TRBD1 (5 bases). This CDR3 has 13 amino acids. Germline CDR1 is MNHEY and CDR2 is SVGAGI. Trimming shortened V by 6 bases and J by 5 bases, and 14 bases separated the two germline ends. CDR3 DNA: TGTGCCAGCAGCCGTGGGCAGGGCCACGAGCAGTACTTC. Amino acids: CASSRGQGHEQYF.

The rearrangement links TRBV2 to TRBJ2-7; possibly TRBD2 for D (6 bases). CDR1 and CDR2 (germline): SNHLY, FYNNEI. The germline V and J ends were trimmed by 2 bases and 3 bases, with 17 bases remaining between them. CDR3 length: 16 amino acids. For the CDR3, the DNA is TGTGCCAGCAGTGAAAGAGGGACTCGACAGAACTACGAGCAGTACTTC. It is translated as CASSERGTRQNYEQYF. Filled out from reference TRBV2 and TRBJ2-7, the complete variable domain reads EPEVTQTPSHQVTQMGQEVILRCVPISNHLYFYWYRQILGQKVEFLVSFYNNEISEKSEIFDDQFSVERPDGSNFTLKIRSTKLEDSAMYFCASSERGTRQNYEQYFGPGTRLTVT.

The rearrangement joins TRBV21-1 to TRBJ1-6; the table's D call TRBD1 went unverified against the DNA. TRBV21-1 is a known pseudogene. The CDR3 has 19 residues. CDR3 residues: CASSKAHRDTTRADSPLHF. CDR3 nucleotides: TGTGCCAGCAGCAAAGCTCACCGGGACACCACCCGTGCAGATTCACCCCTCCACTTT.

The chain combines TRBV19 with TRBJ1-3; D not certain. Trimming removed 4 bases from V and 0 bases from J, with 10 bases in between. Germline CDR1 LNHDA, CDR2 SQIVND (reference sequence). The CDR3 consists of 15 residues. The CDR3 is CASSREGASGNTIYF. DNA for the CDR3: TGTGCCAGTAGTAGGGAGGGAGCCTCTGGAAACACCATATATTTT.

This clone has only a few counts. This chain joins TRBV7-9 and TRBJ1-1, with D maybe TRBD1 (6 bases). The CDR3 consists of 13 residues. V lost 7 bases and J lost 4, with 13 bases in between. Germline loops: CDR1 SEHNR, CDR2 FQNEAQ (reference sequence). The CDR3 loop reads CASKDSLTTEAFF. CDR3 DNA: TGTGCCAGCAAGGACAGCTTAACCACTGAAGCTTTCTTT.